This TCR beta chain was observed in a study of blood T cell repertoires in COVID-19. About the study: In each case, the material was cDNA or gDNA derived from T cells, B-cell-depleted T cells, or PBMCs.

Looked up from germline, CDR1 is MGHRA and CDR2 is YSYEKL. V dropped 2 bases and J dropped 4; count of bases not matched to a gene: 8. This CDR3 is built from 18 residues. In the study's own analysis: The authors estimated nucleated cell counts from reference gene primer amplification. Data came from immunoSEQ multiplex PCR; TCRdb stores just in-frame clones and leaves some out. For V, J and clone size, that table is used; D and trimming come from the DNA. The table shows under 200,000 clones, with under 90% occurring only once. Recruits, aged roughly 18 to 89 years, lived in 20 to 30 US areas. Clinical history as reported by participants underpinned cohort assignment.

This chain connects TRBV4-1 to TRBJ2-6, with 10 nucleotides matching TRBD1. The source is a man between 60 and 70 years old who had recovered from COVID-19. Source material: PBMCs or T cells enriched from blood (not recorded which). The CDR3 is CASSQTGTGASGANVLTF. Here the CDR3 DNA reads TGCGCCAGCAGCCAAACCGGGACAGGGGCTTCGGGGGCCAACGTCCTGACTTTC.